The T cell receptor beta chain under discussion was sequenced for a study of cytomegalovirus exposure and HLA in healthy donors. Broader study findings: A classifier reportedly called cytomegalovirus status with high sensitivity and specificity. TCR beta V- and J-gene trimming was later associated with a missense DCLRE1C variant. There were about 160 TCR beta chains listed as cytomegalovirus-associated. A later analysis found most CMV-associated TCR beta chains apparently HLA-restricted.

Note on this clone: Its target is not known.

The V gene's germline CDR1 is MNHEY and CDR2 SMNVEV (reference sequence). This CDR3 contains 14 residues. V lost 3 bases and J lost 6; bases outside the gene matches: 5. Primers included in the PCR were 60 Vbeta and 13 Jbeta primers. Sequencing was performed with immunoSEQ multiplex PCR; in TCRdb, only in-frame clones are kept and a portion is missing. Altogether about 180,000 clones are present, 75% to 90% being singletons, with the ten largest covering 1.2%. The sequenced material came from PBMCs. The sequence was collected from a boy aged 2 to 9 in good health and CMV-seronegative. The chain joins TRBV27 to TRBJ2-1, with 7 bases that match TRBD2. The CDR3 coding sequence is TGTGCCAGCAGTTTTACAGCGGGGTCCAATGAGCAGTTCTTC. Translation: CASSFTAGSNEQFF.